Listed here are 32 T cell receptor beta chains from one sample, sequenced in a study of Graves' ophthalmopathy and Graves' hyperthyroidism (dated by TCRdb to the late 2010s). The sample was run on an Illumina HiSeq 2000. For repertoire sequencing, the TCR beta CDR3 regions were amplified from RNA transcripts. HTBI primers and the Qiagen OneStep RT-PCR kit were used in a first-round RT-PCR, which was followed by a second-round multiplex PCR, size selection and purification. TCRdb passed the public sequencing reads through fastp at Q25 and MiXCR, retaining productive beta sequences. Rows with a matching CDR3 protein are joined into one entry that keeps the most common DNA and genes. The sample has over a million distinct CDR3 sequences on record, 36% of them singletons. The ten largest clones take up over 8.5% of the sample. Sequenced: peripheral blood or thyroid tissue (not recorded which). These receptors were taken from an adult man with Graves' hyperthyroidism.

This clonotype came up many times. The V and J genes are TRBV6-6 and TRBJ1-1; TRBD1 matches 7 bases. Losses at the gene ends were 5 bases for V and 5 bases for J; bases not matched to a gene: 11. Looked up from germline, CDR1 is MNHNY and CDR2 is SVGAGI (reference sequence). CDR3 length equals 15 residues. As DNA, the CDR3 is TGTGCCAGCAGTCAAAACAAACAGGGGCGGACTGAAGCTTTCTTT. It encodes CASSQNKQGRTEAFF.

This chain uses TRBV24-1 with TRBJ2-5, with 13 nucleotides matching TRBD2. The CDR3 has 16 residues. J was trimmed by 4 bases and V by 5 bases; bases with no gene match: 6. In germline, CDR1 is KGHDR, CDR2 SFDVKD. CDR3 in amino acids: CATSAYGTSGIETQYF. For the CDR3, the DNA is TGTGCCACCAGTGCTTACGGGACTAGCGGGATAGAGACCCAGTACTTC.

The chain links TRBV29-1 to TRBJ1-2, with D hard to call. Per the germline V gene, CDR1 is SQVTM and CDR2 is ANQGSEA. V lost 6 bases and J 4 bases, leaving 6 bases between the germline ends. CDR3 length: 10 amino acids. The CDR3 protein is CSVDAYGYTF. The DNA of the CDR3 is TGCAGCGTGGACGCCTATGGCTACACCTTC.

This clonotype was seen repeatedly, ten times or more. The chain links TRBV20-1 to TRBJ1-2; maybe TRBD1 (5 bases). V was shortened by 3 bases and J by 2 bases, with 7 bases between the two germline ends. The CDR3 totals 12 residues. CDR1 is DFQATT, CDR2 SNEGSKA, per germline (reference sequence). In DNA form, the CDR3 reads TGCAGTGCTAGGGAGGGGAACTATGGCTACACCTTC. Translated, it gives CSAREGNYGYTF.

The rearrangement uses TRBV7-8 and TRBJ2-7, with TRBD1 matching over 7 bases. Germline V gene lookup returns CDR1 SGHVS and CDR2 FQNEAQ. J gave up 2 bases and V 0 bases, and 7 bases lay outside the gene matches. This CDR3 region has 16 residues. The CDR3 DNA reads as TGTGCCAGCAGCTTAGCGCTTTTCGGGACAGCCTACGAGCAGTACTTC. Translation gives CASSLALFGTAYEQYF.

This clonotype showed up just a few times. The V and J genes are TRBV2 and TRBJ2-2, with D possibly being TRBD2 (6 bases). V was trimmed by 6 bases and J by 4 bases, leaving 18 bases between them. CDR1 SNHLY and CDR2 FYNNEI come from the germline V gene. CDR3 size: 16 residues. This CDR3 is CASRERLGGITGELFF. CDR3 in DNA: TGTGCCAGCAGGGAAAGACTAGGCGGGATCACCGGGGAGCTGTTTTTT.

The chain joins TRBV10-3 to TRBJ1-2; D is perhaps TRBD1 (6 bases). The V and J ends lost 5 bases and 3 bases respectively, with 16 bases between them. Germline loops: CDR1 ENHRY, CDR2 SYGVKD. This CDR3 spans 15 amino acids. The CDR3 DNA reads TGTGCCATCAGTCCTGAGACAGGACAGTACTATGGCTACACCTTC. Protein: CAISPETGQYYGYTF.

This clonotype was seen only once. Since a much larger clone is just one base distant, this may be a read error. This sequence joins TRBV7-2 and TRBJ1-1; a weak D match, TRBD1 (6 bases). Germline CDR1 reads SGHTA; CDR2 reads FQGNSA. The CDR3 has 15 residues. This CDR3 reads CASSRYREFGTEVFF. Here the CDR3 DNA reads TGTGCCAGCAGCCGGTACAGGGAGTTCGGCACTGAAGTTTTCTTT. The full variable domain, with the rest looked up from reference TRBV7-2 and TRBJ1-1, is GAGVSQSPSNKVTEKGKDVELRCDPISGHTALYWYRQSLGQGLEFLIYFQGNSAPDKSGLPSDRFSAERTGGSVSTLTIQRTQQEDSAVYLCASSRYREFGTEVFFGQGTRLTVV.

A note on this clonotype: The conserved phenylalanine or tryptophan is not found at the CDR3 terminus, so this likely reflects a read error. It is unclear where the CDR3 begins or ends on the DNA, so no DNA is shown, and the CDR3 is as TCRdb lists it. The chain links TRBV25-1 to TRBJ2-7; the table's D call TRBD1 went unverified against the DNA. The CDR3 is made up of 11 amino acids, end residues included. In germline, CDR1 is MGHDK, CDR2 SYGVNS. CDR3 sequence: CASSPDRGVEA.

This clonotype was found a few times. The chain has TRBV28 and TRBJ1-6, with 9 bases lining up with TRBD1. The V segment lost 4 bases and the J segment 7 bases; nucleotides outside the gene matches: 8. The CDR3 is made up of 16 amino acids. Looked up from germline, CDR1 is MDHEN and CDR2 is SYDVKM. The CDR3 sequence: CASSSVGQGENSPLHF. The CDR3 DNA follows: TGTGCCAGCAGTTCCGTGGGACAGGGTGAGAATTCACCCCTCCACTTT.

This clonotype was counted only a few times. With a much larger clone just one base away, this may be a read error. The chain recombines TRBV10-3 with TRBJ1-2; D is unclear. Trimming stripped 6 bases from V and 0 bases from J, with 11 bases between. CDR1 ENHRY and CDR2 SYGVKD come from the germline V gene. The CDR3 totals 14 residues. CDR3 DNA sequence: TGTGCCATCAGAGACGTTAATCCTAACTATGGCTACACCTTC. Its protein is CAIRDVNPNYGYTF.

The CDR3 reads CASSQGDGAVYEQYF. In DNA form, the CDR3 reads TGTGCCAGCAGCCAAGGGGATGGAGCGGTCTACGAGCAGTACTTC. V usage is TRBV9 and J usage is TRBJ2-7, with D possibly being TRBD1 or TRBD2 (5 bases each). In germline, CDR1 is SGDLS, CDR2 YYNGEE. With 4 bases removed from V and 3 bases from J, the gap between germline ends came to 17 bases. This CDR3 has 15 residues.

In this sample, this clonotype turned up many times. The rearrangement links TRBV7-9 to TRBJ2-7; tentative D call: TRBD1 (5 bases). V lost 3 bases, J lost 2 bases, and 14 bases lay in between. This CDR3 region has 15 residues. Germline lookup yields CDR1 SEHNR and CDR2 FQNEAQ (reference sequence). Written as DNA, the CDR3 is TGTGCCAGCAGCTTGAGGTTAGGACACACCTACGAGCAGTACTTC. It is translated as CASSLRLGHTYEQYF.

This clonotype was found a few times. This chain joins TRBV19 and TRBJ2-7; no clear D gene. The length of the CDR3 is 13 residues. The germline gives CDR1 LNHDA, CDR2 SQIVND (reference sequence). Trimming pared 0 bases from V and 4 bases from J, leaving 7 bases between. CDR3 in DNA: TGTGCCAGTAGTATAGATCAAGGATACGAGCAGTACTTC. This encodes CASSIDQGYEQYF.

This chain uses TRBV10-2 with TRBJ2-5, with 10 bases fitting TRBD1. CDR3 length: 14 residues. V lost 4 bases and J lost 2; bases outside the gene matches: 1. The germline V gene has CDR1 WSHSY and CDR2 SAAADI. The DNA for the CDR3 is TGCGCCAGCAGTGGACAGGGGGCACAAGAGACCCAGTACTTC. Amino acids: CASSGQGAQETQYF.

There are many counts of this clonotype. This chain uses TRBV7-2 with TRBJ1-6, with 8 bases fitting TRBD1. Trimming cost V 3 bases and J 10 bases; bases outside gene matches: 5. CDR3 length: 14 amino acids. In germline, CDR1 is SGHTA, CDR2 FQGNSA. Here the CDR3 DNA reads TGTGCCAGCAGCTTTGGACAGGGATGGTCACCCCTCCACTTT. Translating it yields CASSFGQGWSPLHF.

CDR3 loop: CASSLAGNQPQYF. The CDR3 bases are TGTGCCAGCAGCTTAGCCGGCAATCAGCCCCAGTACTTC. The chain links TRBV7-2 to TRBJ2-5; D remains ambiguous. Trimming removed 0 bases from V and 9 bases from J, with 11 bases in between. CDR3 length equals 13 residues. Germline V gene lookup returns CDR1 SGHTA and CDR2 FQGNSA.

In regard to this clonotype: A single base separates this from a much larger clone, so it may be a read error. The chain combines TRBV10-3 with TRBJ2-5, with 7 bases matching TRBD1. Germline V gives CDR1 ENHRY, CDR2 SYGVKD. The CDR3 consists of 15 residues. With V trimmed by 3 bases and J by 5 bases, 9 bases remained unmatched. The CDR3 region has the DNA TGTGCCATCAGTGAAGAGACAGGGCTAGGGGAGACCCAGTACTTC. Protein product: CAISEETGLGETQYF.

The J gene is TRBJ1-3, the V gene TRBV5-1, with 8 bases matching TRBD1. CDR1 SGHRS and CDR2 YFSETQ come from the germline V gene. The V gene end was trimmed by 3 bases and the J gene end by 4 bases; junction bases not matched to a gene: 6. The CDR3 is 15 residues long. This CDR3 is CASSSTGGEGNTIYF. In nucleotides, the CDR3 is TGCGCCAGCAGCTCTACAGGGGGAGAGGGAAACACCATATATTTT.

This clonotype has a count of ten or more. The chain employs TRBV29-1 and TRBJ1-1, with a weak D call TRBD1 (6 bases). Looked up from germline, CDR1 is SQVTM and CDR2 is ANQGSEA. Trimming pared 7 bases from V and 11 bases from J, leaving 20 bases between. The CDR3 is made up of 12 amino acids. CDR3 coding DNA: TGCAGCGGGGGACGTATCCAAACAGGGGCTTTCTTT. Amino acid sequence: CSGGRIQTGAFF.

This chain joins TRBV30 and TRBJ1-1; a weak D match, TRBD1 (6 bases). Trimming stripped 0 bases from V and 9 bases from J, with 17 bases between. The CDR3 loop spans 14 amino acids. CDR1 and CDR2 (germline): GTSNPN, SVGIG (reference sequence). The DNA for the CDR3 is TGTGCCTGGAGTGTCAGAGGGGGTAAGGAGAAAGCTTTCTTT. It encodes CAWSVRGGKEKAFF.

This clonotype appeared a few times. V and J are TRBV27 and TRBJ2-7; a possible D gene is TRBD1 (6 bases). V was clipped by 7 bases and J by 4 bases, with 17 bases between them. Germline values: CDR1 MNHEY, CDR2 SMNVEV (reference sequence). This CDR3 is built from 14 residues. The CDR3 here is CASTKTGIPYEQYF. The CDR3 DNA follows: TGTGCCAGCACTAAGACAGGTATTCCTTACGAGCAGTACTTC.

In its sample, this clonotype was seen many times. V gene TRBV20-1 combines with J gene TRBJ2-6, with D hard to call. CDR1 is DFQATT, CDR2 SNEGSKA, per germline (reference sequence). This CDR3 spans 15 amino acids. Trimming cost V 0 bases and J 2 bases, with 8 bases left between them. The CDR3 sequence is CSAREGSPGANVLTF. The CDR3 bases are TGCAGTGCTAGAGAGGGATCCCCTGGGGCCAACGTCCTGACTTTC.

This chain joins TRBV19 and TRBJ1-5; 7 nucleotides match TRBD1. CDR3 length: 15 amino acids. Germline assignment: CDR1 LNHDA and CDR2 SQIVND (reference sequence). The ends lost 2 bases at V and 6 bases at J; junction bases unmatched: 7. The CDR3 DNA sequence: TGTGCCAGTAGTATAACAGGGGATACAGGTCAGCCCCAGCATTTT. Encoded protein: CASSITGDTGQPQHF.

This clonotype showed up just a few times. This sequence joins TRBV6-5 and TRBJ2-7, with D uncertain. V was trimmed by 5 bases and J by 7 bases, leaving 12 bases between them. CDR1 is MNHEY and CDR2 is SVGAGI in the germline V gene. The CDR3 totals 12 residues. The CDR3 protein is CASSPPGWEQYF. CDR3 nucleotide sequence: TGTGCCAGCAGTCCCCCCGGGTGGGAGCAGTACTTC.

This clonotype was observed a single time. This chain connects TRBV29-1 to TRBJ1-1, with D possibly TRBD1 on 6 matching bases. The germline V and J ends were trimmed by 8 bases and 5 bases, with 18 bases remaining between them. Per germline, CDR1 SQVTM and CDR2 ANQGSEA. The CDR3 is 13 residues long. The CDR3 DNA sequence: TGCAGCTTGGGGGGCAGGGTGCGGACTGAAGCTTTCTTT. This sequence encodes CSLGGRVRTEAFF.

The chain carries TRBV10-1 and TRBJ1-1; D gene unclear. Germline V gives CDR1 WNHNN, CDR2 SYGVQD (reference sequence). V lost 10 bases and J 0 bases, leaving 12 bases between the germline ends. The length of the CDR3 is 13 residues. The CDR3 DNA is TGCGCCATCTGCCAGCGGGTGAACACTGAAGCTTTCTTT. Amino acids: CAICQRVNTEAFF.

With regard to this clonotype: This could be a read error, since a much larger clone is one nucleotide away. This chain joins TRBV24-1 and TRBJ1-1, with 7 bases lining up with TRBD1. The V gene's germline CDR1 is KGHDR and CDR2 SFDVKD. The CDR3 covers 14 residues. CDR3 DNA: TGTGCCAGCAGTTCCGAGACAGGGAACACTGGAGCTTTCTTT. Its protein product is CASSSETGNTGAFF.

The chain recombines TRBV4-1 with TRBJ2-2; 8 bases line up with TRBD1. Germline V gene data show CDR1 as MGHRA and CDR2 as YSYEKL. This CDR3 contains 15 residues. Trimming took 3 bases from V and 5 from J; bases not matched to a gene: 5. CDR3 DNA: TGCGCCAGCAGCCAGCCCGGGACAGGAACCGGGGAGCTGTTTTTT. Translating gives CASSQPGTGTGELFF.

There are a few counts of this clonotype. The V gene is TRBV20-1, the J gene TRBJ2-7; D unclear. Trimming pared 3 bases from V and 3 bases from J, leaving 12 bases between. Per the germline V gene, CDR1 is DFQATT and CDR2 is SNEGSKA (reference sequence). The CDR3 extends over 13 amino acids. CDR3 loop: CSASGWRNYEQYF. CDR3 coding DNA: TGCAGTGCTAGTGGGTGGAGAAACTACGAGCAGTACTTC.

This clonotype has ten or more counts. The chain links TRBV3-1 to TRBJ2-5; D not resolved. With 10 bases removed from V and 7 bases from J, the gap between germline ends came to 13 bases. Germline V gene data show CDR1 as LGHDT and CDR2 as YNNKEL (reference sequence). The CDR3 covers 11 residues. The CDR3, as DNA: TGTGCCACCCTTAACGGAAGGACCCAGTACTTC. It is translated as CATLNGRTQYF.

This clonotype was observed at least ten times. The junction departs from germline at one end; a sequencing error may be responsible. The CDR3 DNA reads as TGTGCCAGTAGTCTAGACCGTCGGGGAGCTTTCTTT. Translation: CASSLDRRGAFF. The chain links TRBV19 to TRBJ1-1; the D is unclear. This CDR3 is 12 amino acids long. Germline assignment: CDR1 LNHDA and CDR2 SQIVND (reference sequence).